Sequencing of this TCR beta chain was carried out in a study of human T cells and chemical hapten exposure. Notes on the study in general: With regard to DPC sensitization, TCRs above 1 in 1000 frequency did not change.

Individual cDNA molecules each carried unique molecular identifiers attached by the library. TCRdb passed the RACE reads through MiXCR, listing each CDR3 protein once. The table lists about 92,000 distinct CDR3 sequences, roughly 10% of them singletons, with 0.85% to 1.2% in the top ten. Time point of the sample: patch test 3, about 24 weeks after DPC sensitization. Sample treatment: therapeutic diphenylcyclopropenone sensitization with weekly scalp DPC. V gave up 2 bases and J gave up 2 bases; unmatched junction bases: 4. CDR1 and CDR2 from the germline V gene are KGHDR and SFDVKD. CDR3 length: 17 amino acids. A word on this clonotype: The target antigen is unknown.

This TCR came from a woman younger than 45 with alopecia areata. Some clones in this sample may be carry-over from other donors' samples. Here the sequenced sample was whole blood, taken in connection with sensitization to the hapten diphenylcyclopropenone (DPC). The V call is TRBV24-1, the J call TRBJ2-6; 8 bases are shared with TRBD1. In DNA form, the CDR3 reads TGTGCCACCAGTGATTCCCGGGACAGGACTGGGGCCAACGTCCTGACTTTC. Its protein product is CATSDSRDRTGANVLTF.